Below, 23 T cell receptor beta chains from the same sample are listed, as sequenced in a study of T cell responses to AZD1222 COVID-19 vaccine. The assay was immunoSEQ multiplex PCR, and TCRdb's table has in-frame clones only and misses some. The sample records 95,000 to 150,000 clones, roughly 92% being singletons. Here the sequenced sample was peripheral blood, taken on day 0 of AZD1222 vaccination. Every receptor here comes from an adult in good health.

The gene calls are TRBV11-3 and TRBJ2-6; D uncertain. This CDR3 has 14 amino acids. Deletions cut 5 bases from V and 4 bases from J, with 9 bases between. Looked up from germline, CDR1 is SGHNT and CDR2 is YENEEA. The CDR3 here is CASSVPPGANVLTF. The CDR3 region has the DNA TGTGCCAGCAGCGTACCACCCGGGGCCAACGTCCTGACTTTC.

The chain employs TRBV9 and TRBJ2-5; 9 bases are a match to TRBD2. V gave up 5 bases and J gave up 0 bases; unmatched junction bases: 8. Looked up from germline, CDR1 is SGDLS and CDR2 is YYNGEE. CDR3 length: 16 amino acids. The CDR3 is CASSQAASGNQETQYF. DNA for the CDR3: TGTGCCAGCAGTCAGGCGGCTAGCGGGAACCAAGAGACCCAGTACTTC.

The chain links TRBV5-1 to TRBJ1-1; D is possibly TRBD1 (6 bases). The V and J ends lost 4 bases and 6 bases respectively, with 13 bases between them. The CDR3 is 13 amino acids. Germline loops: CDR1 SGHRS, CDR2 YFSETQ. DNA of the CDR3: TGCGCCAGCAGCAAGGAGGGGGATGCTGAAGCTTTCTTT. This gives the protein CASSKEGDAEAFF.

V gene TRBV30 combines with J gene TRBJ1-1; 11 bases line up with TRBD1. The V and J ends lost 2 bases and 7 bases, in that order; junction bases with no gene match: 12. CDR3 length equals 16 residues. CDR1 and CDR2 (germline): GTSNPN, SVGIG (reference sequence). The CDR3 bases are TGTGCCTGGAGTCGAAGTCGGACAGGGGGCTTTAATGAAGCTTTCTTT. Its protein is CAWSRSRTGGFNEAFF.

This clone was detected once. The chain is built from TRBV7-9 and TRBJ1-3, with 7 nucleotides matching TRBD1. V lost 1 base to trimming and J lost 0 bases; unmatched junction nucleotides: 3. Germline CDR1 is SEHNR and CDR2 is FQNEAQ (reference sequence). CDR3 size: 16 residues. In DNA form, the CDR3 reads TGTGCCAGCAGCTTAGTTGGGACAGCCTCTGGAAACACCATATATTTT. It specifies CASSLVGTASGNTIYF.

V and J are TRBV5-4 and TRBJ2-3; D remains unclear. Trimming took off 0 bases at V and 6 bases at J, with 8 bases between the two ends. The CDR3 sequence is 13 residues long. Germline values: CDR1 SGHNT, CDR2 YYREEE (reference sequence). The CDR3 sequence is CASSLAFGDTQYF. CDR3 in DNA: TGTGCCAGCAGCTTGGCCTTTGGTGATACGCAGTATTTT. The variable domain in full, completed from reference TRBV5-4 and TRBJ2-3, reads ETGVTQSPTHLIKTRGQQVTLRCSSQSGHNTVSWYQQALGQGPQFIFQYYREEENGRGNFPPRFSGLQFPNYSSELNVNALELDDSALYLCASSLAFGDTQYFGPGTRLTVL.

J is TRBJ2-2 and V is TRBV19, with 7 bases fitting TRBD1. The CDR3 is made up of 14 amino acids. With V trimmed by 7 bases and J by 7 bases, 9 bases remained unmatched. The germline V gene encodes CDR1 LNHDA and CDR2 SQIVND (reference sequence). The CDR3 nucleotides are TGTGCCAGTATCCGCGAGGGGGCAGGCGGGGAGCTGTTTTTT. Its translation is CASIREGAGGELFF. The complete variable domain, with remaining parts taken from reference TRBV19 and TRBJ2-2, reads DGGITQSPKYLFRKEGQNVTLSCEQNLNHDAMYWYRQDPGQGLRLIYYSQIVNDFQKGDIAEGYSVSREKKESFPLTVTSAQKNPTAFYLCASIREGAGGELFFGEGSRLTVL.

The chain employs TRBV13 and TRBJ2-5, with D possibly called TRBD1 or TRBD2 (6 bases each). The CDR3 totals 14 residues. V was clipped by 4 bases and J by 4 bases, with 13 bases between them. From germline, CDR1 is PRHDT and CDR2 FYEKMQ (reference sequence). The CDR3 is CASSSLEGGETQYF. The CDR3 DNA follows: TGTGCCAGCAGCTCGTTGGAGGGGGGAGAGACCCAGTACTTC. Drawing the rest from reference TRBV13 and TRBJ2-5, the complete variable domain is AAGVIQSPRHLIKEKRETATLKCYPIPRHDTVYWYQQGPGQDPQFLISFYEKMQSDKGSIPDRFSAQQFSDYHSELNMSSLELGDSALYFCASSSLEGGETQYFGPGTRLLVL.

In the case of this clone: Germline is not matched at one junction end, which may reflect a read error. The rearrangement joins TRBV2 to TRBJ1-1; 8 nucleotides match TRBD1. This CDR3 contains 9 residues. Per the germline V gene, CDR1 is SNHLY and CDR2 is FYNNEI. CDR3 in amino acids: CASSGGQGF. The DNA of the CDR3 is TGTGCCAGCAGTGGTGGACAGGGCTTT.

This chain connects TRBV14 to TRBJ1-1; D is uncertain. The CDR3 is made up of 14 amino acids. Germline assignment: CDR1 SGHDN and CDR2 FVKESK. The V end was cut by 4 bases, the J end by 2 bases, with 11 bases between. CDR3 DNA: TGTGCCAGCAGCCCTCTAGGTATAAACACTGAAGCTTTCTTT. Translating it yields CASSPLGINTEAFF.

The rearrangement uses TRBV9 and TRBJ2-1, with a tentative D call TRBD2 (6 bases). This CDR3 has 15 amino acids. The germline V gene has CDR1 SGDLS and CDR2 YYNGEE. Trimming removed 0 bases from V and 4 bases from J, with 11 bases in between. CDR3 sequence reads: CASSVGSGPYNEQFF. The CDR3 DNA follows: TGTGCCAGCAGCGTAGGCAGCGGGCCGTACAATGAGCAGTTCTTC.

In DNA, the CDR3 is TGTGCCAGCAGTTTCGGGGGATGGGAAAAACTGTTTTTT. It yields the protein CASSFGGWEKLFF. This chain links TRBV25-1 with TRBJ1-4, with D possibly matching TRBD1 (5 bases). Germline V CDR1 and CDR2: MGHDK, SYGVNS. V dropped 5 bases and J dropped 8 bases, with 12 bases sitting between them. There are 13 residues in the CDR3.

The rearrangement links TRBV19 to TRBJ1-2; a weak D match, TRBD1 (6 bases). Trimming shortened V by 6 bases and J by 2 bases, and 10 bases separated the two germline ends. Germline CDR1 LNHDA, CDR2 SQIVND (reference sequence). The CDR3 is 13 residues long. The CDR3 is CASRFQGNYGYTF. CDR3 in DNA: TGTGCCAGTAGATTTCAGGGGAACTATGGCTACACCTTC. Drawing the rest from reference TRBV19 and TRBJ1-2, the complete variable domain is DGGITQSPKYLFRKEGQNVTLSCEQNLNHDAMYWYRQDPGQGLRLIYYSQIVNDFQKGDIAEGYSVSREKKESFPLTVTSAQKNPTAFYLCASRFQGNYGYTFGSGTRLTVV.

CDR3 sequence: CASSRLPQGLDVQPQHF. Here the CDR3 DNA reads TGTGCCAGCAGTCGACTTCCACAGGGGCTAGACGTTCAGCCCCAGCATTTT. The rearrangement links TRBV2 to TRBJ1-5; 7 bases agree with TRBD1. The CDR3 contains 17 residues. V lost 5 bases, J lost 6 bases, and 16 bases stayed unmatched. CDR1 is SNHLY, CDR2 FYNNEI, per germline.

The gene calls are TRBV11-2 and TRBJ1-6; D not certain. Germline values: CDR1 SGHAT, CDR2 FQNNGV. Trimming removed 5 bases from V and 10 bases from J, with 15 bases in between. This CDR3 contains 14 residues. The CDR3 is CASSLLGLRSPLHF. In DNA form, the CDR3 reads TGTGCCAGCAGCCTCCTCGGACTGAGGTCACCCCTCCACTTT. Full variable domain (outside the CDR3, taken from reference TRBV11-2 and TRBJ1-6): EAGVAQSPRYKIIEKRQSVAFWCNPISGHATLYWYQQILGQGPKLLIQFQNNGVVDDSQLPKDRFSAERLKGVDSTLKIQPAKLEDSAVYLCASSLLGLRSPLHFGNGTRLTVT.

The CDR3 spells CASSVTAYEQYV. The DNA for the CDR3 is TGTGCCAGCAGTGTTACGGCTTACGAGCAGTACGTC. The chain has TRBV2 and TRBJ2-7; D is ambiguous. The V gene lost 4 bases and the J gene lost 4 bases, with 8 bases spanning the gap. The length of the CDR3 is 12 residues. CDR1 SNHLY and CDR2 FYNNEI come from the germline V gene.

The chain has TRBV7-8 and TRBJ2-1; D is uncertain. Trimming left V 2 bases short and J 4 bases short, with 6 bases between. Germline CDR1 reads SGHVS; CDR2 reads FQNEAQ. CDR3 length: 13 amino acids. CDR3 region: CASSLNEYNEQFF. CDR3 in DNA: TGTGCCAGCAGCTTAAACGAGTACAATGAGCAGTTCTTC.

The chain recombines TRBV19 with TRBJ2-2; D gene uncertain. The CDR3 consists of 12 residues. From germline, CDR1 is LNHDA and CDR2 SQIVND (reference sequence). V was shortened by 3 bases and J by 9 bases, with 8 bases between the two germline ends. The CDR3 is CASSIPARELFF. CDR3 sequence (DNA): TGTGCCAGTAGTATCCCCGCCAGGGAGCTGTTTTTT.

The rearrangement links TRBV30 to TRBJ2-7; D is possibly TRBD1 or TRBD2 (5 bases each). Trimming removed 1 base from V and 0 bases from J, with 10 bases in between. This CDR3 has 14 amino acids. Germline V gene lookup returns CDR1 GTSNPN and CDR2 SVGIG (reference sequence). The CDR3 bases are TGTGCCTGGAGTGGTGGGGGAAGCTCCTACGAGCAGTACTTC. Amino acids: CAWSGGGSSYEQYF. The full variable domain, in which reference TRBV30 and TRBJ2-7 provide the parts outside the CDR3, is SQTIHQWPATLVQPVGSPLSLECTVEGTSNPNLYWYRQAAGRGLQLLFYSVGIGQISSEVPQNLSASRPQDRQFILSSKKLLLSDSGFYLCAWSGGGSSYEQYFGPGTRLTVT.

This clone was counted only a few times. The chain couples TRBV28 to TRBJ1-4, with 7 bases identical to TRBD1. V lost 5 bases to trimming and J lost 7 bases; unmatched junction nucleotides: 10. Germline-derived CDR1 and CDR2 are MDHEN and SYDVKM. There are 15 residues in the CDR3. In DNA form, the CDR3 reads TGTGCCAGCAGTCCCTCCGACAGGGCGCGTGAAAAACTGTTTTTT. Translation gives CASSPSDRAREKLFF. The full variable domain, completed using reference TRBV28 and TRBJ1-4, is DVKVTQSSRYLVKRTGEKVFLECVQDMDHENMFWYRQDPGLGLRLIYFSYDVKMKEKGDIPEGYSVSREKKERFSLILESASTNQTSMYLCASSPSDRAREKLFFGSGTQLSVL.

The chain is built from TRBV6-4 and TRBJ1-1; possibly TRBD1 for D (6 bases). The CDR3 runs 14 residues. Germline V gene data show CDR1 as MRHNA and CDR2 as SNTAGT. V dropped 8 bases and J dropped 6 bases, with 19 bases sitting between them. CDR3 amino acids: CASSNTNRDAEAFF. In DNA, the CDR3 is TGTGCCAGCTCCAATACCAACAGGGACGCTGAAGCTTTCTTT.

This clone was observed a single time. Here the CDR3 reads CASSQGGFNTEAFF. CDR3 DNA sequence: TGTGCCAGCAGCCAGGGGGGGTTCAACACTGAAGCTTTCTTT. The genes are TRBV7-8 and TRBJ1-1, with 7 bases identical to TRBD1. There are 14 residues in the CDR3. Germline V gene lookup returns CDR1 SGHVS and CDR2 FQNEAQ. V gave up 5 bases and J gave up 2 bases; unmatched junction bases: 5.

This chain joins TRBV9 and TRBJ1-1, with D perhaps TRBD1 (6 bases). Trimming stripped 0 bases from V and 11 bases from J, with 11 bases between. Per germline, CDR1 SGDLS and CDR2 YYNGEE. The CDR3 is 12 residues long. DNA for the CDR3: TGTGCCAGCAGCGTAGGAGGGGGAATTGCTTTCTTT. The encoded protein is CASSVGGGIAFF.